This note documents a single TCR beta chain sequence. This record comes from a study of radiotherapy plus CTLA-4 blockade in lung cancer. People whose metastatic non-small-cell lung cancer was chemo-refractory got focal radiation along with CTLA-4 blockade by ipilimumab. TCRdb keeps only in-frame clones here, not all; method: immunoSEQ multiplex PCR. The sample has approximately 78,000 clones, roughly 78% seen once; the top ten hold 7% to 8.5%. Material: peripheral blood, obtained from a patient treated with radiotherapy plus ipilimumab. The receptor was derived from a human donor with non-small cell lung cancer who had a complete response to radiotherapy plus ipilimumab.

This CDR3 reads CAIQRGTEQYF. CDR3 bases: TGTGCCATCCAGCGTGGTACCGAGCAGTACTTC. The V call is TRBV2, the J call TRBJ2-7, with D unclear. Germline V lookup: CDR1 SNHLY, CDR2 FYNNEI. The CDR3 loop spans 11 amino acids. The germline V and J ends were trimmed by 10 bases and 6 bases, with 13 bases remaining between them.